Listed below are T cell receptor beta chains from one sample, sequenced in a study of blood T cell repertoires in COVID-19. Produced via immunoSEQ multiplex PCR; TCRdb's table is partial and in-frame only. The table has about 150,000 clones, about 88% seen once. The material sequenced was peripheral blood. The receptors were sampled from a human donor in a cohort sampled during active COVID-19. Both conserved end residues are trimmed from each CDR3. The order of the fields is J gene, V gene, clone size, CDR3 protein. Expanded clones are given a class, and other clones once, few, many or no size at all.

j_gene: TRBJ1-1; v_gene: TRBV28; abundance: -; CDR3aa: ASSLGPRRGEAF
j_gene: TRBJ1-2; v_gene: TRBV6-5; abundance: -; CDR3aa: ASSSRQGGYT
j_gene: TRBJ1-5; v_gene: TRBV19; abundance: few; CDR3aa: ASTPGGGPAGPQH
j_gene: TRBJ1-6; v_gene: TRBV6-6; abundance: -; CDR3aa: ASSSQLSPLH
j_gene: TRBJ2-3; v_gene: TRBV4-1; abundance: -; CDR3aa: ASSQDRSGGLGTDTQY
j_gene: TRBJ1-1; v_gene: TRBV11-2; abundance: -; CDR3aa: ASSPDRVNTEAF
j_gene: TRBJ2-7; v_gene: TRBV6-2/TRBV6-3; abundance: -; CDR3aa: ASSYSSLTYEQY
j_gene: TRBJ1-1; v_gene: TRBV29-1; abundance: -; CDR3aa: SVVRQHVTEAF
j_gene: TRBJ1-2; v_gene: TRBV29-1; abundance: -; CDR3aa: SVFQRGSYGYT
j_gene: TRBJ2-3; v_gene: TRBV5-1; abundance: -; CDR3aa: ASSLAVARVGDTQY
j_gene: TRBJ2-1; v_gene: TRBV6-5; abundance: -; CDR3aa: ASSFVRSSYNEQF
j_gene: TRBJ1-4; v_gene: TRBV7-9; abundance: -; CDR3aa: ASSLGRATNEKLF
j_gene: TRBJ2-3; v_gene: TRBV5-6; abundance: -; CDR3aa: ASSLLEGRTDTQY
j_gene: TRBJ2-2; v_gene: TRBV11-2; abundance: -; CDR3aa: ASSRYGLAGGNTGELF
j_gene: TRBJ2-7; v_gene: TRBV5-1; abundance: -; CDR3aa: ASSSYRDSLTYEQY
j_gene: TRBJ2-2; v_gene: TRBV24-1; abundance: many; CDR3aa: ATSEPTSGRFTGELF
j_gene: TRBJ2-5; v_gene: TRBV7-9; abundance: -; CDR3aa: ASSLAQGARRGWETQY
j_gene: TRBJ2-7; v_gene: TRBV7-8; abundance: -; CDR3aa: ASSPGAGGLPYEQY
j_gene: TRBJ2-1; v_gene: TRBV7-3; abundance: -; CDR3aa: ASSTSGVSYNEQF
j_gene: TRBJ1-5; v_gene: TRBV28; abundance: -; CDR3aa: ASNPHGTGVNQPQH
j_gene: TRBJ2-3; v_gene: TRBV24-1; abundance: -; CDR3aa: ATSEWGTSGTDTQY
j_gene: TRBJ1-5; v_gene: TRBV27; abundance: -; CDR3aa: ASRPGFLSQPQH
j_gene: TRBJ2-7; v_gene: TRBV6-2/TRBV6-3; abundance: -; CDR3aa: ASTPAVAGAYEQY
j_gene: TRBJ1-1; v_gene: TRBV4-2; abundance: -; CDR3aa: ASSEQETTEAF
j_gene: TRBJ2-6; v_gene: TRBV6-2/TRBV6-3; abundance: once; CDR3aa: ASSWTARTSGSTGANVLT
j_gene: TRBJ2-2; v_gene: TRBV7-9; abundance: -; CDR3aa: ASSAYSSGELF
j_gene: TRBJ2-3; v_gene: TRBV4-1; abundance: -; CDR3aa: ASSQVSLGTGGTDTQY
j_gene: TRBJ1-2; v_gene: TRBV4-3; abundance: once; CDR3aa: ASSQVLRPANYGYT
j_gene: TRBJ2-6; v_gene: TRBV25-1; abundance: -; CDR3aa: ASSASGTSRSKANVLT
j_gene: TRBJ2-1; v_gene: TRBV28; abundance: -; CDR3aa: ASSTSSYNEQF